This T cell receptor (beta chain) derives from a study of T cells after yellow fever vaccination (dated by TCRdb to between 2018 and 2021). Describing the broader study: The SMART-Seq v4 Ultra Low Input RNA kit was used to prepare libraries from fractions with low cell numbers. To follow T-cell clones before and after both primary and booster YFV17D yellow fever vaccination, bulk TCR alpha and beta repertoires underwent longitudinal sequencing. Two healthy male donors, one aged 18 to 29 and one aged 30 to 40 years, made up the cohort. Blood samples were taken at several timepoints before and after primary and secondary immunization, and bulk PBMC replicates and cell subsets were isolated.

The intended sense of this specimen's treatment or condition label: live attenuated yellow fever vaccine strain. A standard Ficoll-Paque protocol was used to isolate PBMCs from peripheral blood. Dynabeads CD4 and CD8 positive selection kits were used to isolate CD4 and CD8 T-cell fractions. TriZol was used to extract RNA from bulk PBMCs, CD4 and CD8 fractions, and dextramer-positive and dextramer-negative fractions. The sequencer listed for this sample is Illumina NovaSeq 6000. TCR cDNA was synthesized by 5'RACE template switching, which introduced a universal primer site and unique molecular identifiers. Priming for cDNA synthesis came from both the TCR alpha and TCR beta constant segments. Library amplification used two PCR steps, and the second PCR step added sample barcodes and sequencing adapters. Sequencing of libraries was performed on Illumina HiSeq 2500 (2x100 bp) or NovaSeq (2x150 bp). Concerning the study's data processing: Demultiplexing of reads and collapsing into UMI consensus sequences were performed with MIGEC, and V(D)J alignment was carried out with MiXCR. Vaccine-responding clonotypes were identified with edgeR using replicate PBMC samples, with FDR below 0.01 and a log2 fold change above 5 up to day 15 being required. Each bulk clonotype received a CD4 or CD8 identity based on whether the sequenced CD4 or CD8 repertoire contained that clonotype at higher abundance. Starting from the raw public reads, TCRdb applied fastp trimming at Q25, assembled clones with MiXCR and retained in-frame beta chains. Every CDR3 protein is listed once, alongside the most common genes and DNA of its rows. These V and J calls rely on TCRdb rather than the paper's analysis. The sample contains 250,000 to 350,000 distinct CDR3 sequences, less than 9.5% of them found a single time. The top ten clones comprise around 3.1% of the sample.

The study at large found these results: Only two donors were included in the study, so the extent to which the findings can be generalized is limited. Computational filtering was required because FACS-sorted repertoires could contain abundant contaminating clonotypes from the bulk population. Most clones expanded after primary vaccination were re-detected after the booster (approximately 95% of CD4 and about nine tenths of CD8), suggesting broad memory maintenance. A small share of clonotypes occurred in both CD4 and CD8 compartments, likely arising from convergent recombination. Compared with the primary T-cell response, the secondary T-cell response was weaker but faster, peaking on day 5 rather than day 15.

V ends up 6 bases short and J 8 bases short, with an unmatched junction base count of 9. The germline V gene (reference sequence) yields MNHEY for CDR1 and SMNVEV for CDR2. Reading from cysteine to phenylalanine, the CDR3 counts 14 amino acids. Of all the DNA, just the CDR3 is kept, 42 bases in frame from base 1. At least ten counts were recorded for this clonotype. Its antigen has not been determined. No base-level quality is on record; no much larger clone is a single base apart. The receptor was isolated from a man younger than 30 who received the YFV17D yellow fever vaccine. Specimen: CD4+ T cells sorted from PBMCs, collected 5 days after the yellow fever booster vaccination. The chain couples TRBV27 to TRBJ2-4, and 8 bases in between align with TRBD1. The CDR3 amino acid sequence is: CASRSPDRVDIQYF. The sequenced DNA: TGTGCCAGCAGATCTCCGGACAGGGTGGACATTCAGTACTTC.